Here is one T cell receptor beta chain with its context. TCRdb's table, derived via immunoSEQ multiplex PCR, lists solely in-frame clones and lacks some. The repertoire has nearly 300,000 clones, around 92% of them found once; the top ten carry less than 3.5%. This sample is drawn from a study of blood T cell repertoires in COVID-19. V was pared by 1 base and J by 1 base, with 11 bases between. Germline values: CDR1 SEHNR, CDR2 FQNEAQ (reference sequence). There are 15 residues in the CDR3. The V call is TRBV7-9, the J call TRBJ2-7, with a weak D call TRBD2 (6 bases). What was sequenced was PBMCs or T cells enriched from blood (not recorded which). This receptor was obtained from a woman between 50 and 59 years old who had been exposed to COVID-19. Here the CDR3 reads CASSLEAGRSYEQYF. CDR3 sequence (DNA): TGTGCCAGCAGCTTAGAAGCGGGCAGATCCTACGAGCAGTACTTC.